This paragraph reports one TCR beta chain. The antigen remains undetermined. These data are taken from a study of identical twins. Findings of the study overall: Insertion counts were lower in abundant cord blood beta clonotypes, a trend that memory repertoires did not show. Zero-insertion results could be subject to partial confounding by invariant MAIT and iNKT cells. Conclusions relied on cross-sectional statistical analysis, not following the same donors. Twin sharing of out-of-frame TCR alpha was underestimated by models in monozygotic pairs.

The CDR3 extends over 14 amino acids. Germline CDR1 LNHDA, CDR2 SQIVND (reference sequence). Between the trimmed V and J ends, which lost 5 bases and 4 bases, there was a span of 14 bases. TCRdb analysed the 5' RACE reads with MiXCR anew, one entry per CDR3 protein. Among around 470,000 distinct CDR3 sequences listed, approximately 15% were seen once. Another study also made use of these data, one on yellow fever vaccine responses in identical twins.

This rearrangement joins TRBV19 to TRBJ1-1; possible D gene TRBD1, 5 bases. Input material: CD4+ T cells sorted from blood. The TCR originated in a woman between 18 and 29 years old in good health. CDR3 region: CASSPQEQVTEAFF. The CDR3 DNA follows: TGTGCCAGTAGTCCGCAAGAACAGGTCACTGAAGCTTTCTTT.